The clone carrying this TCR beta chain was seen a few times. Its antigen is not known. V was trimmed by 6 bases and J by 0 bases, leaving 14 bases between them. The CDR3 length is 15 residues. Germline V gives CDR1 SQVTM, CDR2 ANQGSEA. This sample is part of a study of T-cell reconstitution after alpha-beta-depleted transplantation in children. Regarding the study as a whole: Reportedly, only several hundred clones from non-depleted graft cells drove alpha-beta T-cell counts at about two months. Among T cells one year after transplant, newly produced cells accounted for most counts and diversity. Several patients had high TCRbeta diversity at day 60; it came from surviving recipient T cells and thymic progenitors.

A library of TCRbeta sequences, prepared with unique molecular identifiers, was generated. One entry per CDR3 protein, called by TCRdb with MiXCR from the PCR reads. The profile shows about 1,000,000 distinct CDR3 sequences, roughly 29% of them singletons. The V call is TRBV29-1, the J call TRBJ2-2, with D possibly called TRBD1 or TRBD2 (5 bases each). The sample consisted of PBMCs, mostly from graft donor cells, taken 360 days after TCRalphabeta/CD19-depleted stem cell transplant. This sequence was found in a boy younger than two who had a stem cell transplant for SCID, so the T cells may come from the graft donor. The chain's CDR3 is CSVRTGTPNTGELFF. The DNA of the CDR3 is TGCAGCGTCAGAACCGGGACCCCGAACACCGGGGAGCTGTTTTTT.